This T cell receptor (beta chain) was observed in a study of identical twins. Looked up from germline, CDR1 is SGHDT and CDR2 is YYEEEE. This CDR3 is 12 amino acids long. The V and J ends lost 0 bases and 14 bases respectively, with 12 bases between them. Whole-study results and caveats: In cord blood, abundant beta clonotypes had fewer insertions; memory showed no trend. The study reached conclusions through statistical analysis that was cross-sectional, not following the same donors. Twin sharing of out-of-frame TCR alpha was underestimated by models in monozygotic pairs. Twin pairs' shared out-of-frame alpha sequences were enriched in low generation probability.

TCRdb passed the 5' RACE reads through MiXCR, listing each CDR3 protein once. The sample lists approximately 260,000 distinct CDR3 sequences, about 8% seen once, with approximately 3% in the top ten. At least ten counts were recorded for this clonotype. The antigen is undetermined. This sample also belongs to another study, concerning yellow fever vaccine responses in identical twins.

The chain uses TRBV5-6 and TRBJ2-4; no clear D gene. Sequencing used CD8+ T cells sorted from blood. This receptor was identified in a woman aged 18-30 years in good health. For the CDR3, the DNA is TGTGCCAGCAGCTTGGAATACGCGGCTGAGTACTTC. Its protein product is CASSLEYAAEYF.